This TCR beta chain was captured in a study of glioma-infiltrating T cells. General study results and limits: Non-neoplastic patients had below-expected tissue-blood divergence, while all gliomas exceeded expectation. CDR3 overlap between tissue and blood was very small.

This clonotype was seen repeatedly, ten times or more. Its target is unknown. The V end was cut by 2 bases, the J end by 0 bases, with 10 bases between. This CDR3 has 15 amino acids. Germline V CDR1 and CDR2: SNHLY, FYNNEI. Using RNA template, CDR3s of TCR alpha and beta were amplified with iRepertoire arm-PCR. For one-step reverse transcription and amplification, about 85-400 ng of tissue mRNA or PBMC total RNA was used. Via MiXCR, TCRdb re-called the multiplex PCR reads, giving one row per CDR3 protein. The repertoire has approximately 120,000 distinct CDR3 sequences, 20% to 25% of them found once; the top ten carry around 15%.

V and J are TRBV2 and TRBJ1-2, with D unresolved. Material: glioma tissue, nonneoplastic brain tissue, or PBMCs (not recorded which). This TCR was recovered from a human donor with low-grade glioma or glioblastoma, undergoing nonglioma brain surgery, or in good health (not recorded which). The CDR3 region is CASSESAGTNYGYTF. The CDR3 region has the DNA TGTGCCAGCAGTGAAAGTGCCGGAACTAACTATGGCTACACCTTC.